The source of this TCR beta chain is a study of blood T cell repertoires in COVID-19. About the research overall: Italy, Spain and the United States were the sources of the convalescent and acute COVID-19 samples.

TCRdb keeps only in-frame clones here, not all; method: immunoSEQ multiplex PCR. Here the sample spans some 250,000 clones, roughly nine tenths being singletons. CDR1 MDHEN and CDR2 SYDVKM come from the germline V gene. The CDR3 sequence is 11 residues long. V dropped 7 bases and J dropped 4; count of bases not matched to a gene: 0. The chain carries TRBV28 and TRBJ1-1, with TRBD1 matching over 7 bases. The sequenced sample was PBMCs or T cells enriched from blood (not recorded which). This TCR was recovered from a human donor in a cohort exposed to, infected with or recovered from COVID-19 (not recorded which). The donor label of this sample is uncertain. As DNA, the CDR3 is TGTGCCAGCAAGGGGGCCACTGAAGCTTTCTTT. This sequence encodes CASKGATEAFF.